This T cell receptor beta chain was identified during a study of blood T cells in healthy people across ages. General study findings and limits: Changes in expanded clonotypes were possibly confounded, as the CMV status of donors was unknown.

A remark on this clonotype: Its cognate antigen is unknown.

A second PCR of about 6 to 12 cycles used a sample-barcoded 5' primer and a J-beta primer mix. TCRdb re-called the 5' RACE reads with MiXCR, one entry per CDR3 protein. The sample has under 1,000,000 distinct CDR3 sequences; 46% are singletons. V lost 7 bases, J lost 2 bases, and 8 bases stayed unmatched. Germline V CDR1 and CDR2: SQVTM, ANQGSEA. This CDR3 contains 14 residues. V gene TRBV29-1 combines with J gene TRBJ2-3; TRBD1 aligns across 8 bases. The specimen was blood. This sequence was found in an elderly man in good health. CDR3 sequence: CSARVDRVTDTQYF. CDR3 nucleotide sequence: TGCAGCGCCCGCGTGGACAGGGTCACAGATACGCAGTATTTT.